The next 32 T cell receptor beta chains were all read from a single sample in a study of shared T cell receptors in the human thymus. TCRdb keeps only in-frame clones here, not all; method: immunoSEQ multiplex PCR. The table has about 380,000 clones, about 95% seen once. The sample consisted of thymocytes. The receptors were sampled from a human donor.

The V and J genes are TRBV27 and TRBJ2-4; 7 nucleotides align to TRBD1. Germline V CDR1 and CDR2: MNHEY, SMNVEV (reference sequence). This CDR3 contains 17 residues. V dropped 2 bases and J dropped 3; count of bases not matched to a gene: 10. The CDR3 reads CASSLGRDRVGKNIQYF. The CDR3 DNA reads TGTGCCAGCAGTTTAGGGCGAGACAGGGTCGGCAAAAACATTCAGTACTTC.

The genes are TRBV13 and TRBJ2-1; the D gene is possibly TRBD1 (7 bases). V lost 2 bases and J 7 bases, leaving 15 bases between the germline ends. The CDR3 length is 15 residues. Germline lookup yields CDR1 PRHDT and CDR2 FYEKMQ (reference sequence). The CDR3 nucleotides are TGTGCCAGCAGCTTATCAGAGACAGGGAGGAATGAGCAGTTCTTC. Translation: CASSLSETGRNEQFF.

The chain links TRBV5-4 to TRBJ2-1; D is ambiguous. From germline, CDR1 is SGHNT and CDR2 YYREEE (reference sequence). Trimming took 0 bases from V and 8 from J, leaving 9 bases between them. The CDR3 spans 13 residues. CDR3 nucleotide sequence: TGTGCCAGCAGCTTGGAGGGTAGGTATGAGCAGTTCTTC. This sequence encodes CASSLEGRYEQFF.

The sample holds a few counts of this clone. The chain recombines TRBV6-5 with TRBJ1-5; D is ambiguous. V was shortened by 6 bases and J by 4 bases, with 10 bases between the two germline ends. Looked up from germline, CDR1 is MNHEY and CDR2 is SVGAGI. The CDR3 consists of 13 residues. The CDR3 DNA reads TGTGCCAGCAGACAAACCCCGAATCAGCCCCAGCATTTT. Translating it yields CASRQTPNQPQHF.

The V gene is TRBV25-1, the J gene TRBJ1-3; 7 nucleotides agree with TRBD1. This CDR3 contains 13 residues. V trimming: 10 bases; J trimming: 1 base; junction bases outside the gene matches: 4. CDR1 is MGHDK, CDR2 SYGVNS, per germline. The CDR3 region has the DNA TGTGCCACAAACAGGGGTTCTGGAAACACCATATATTTT. Its translation is CATNRGSGNTIYF.

The chain recombines TRBV25-1 with TRBJ2-7; 11 bases map to TRBD1. Looked up from germline, CDR1 is MGHDK and CDR2 is SYGVNS. With 4 bases clipped from V and 2 bases from J, the junction kept 1 base outside the gene matches. The CDR3 runs to 14 residues. The DNA for the CDR3 is TGTGCCAGCAGTGCGGGACAGGGGGCCTACGAGCAGTACTTC. This gives the protein CASSAGQGAYEQYF.

This rearrangement joins TRBV15 to TRBJ1-1, with 8 bases lining up with TRBD1. In germline, CDR1 is LNHNV, CDR2 YYDKDF (reference sequence). The CDR3 runs to 18 residues. J gave up 0 bases and V 5 bases, and 14 bases lay outside the gene matches. Here the CDR3 DNA reads TGTGCCACCAGCGGGGTAGGGGACAGGCGACGCATGAACACTGAAGCTTTCTTT. Translated: CATSGVGDRRRMNTEAFF.

The chain uses TRBV6-4 and TRBJ1-4, with 8 bases fitting TRBD1. V shed 5 bases and J 7 bases; nucleotides not matched to a gene: 9. Germline V gene sequence: CDR1 MRHNA, CDR2 SNTAGT. There are 15 residues in the CDR3. CDR3 DNA: TGTGCCAGCAGTCCTACATACGGGACAGGTGAAAAACTGTTTTTT. Its translation is CASSPTYGTGEKLFF.

The chain recombines TRBV6-1 with TRBJ2-5; 9 bases agree with TRBD1. The J call may be wrong; the DNA end is better matched by TRBJ2-7. This CDR3 comprises 13 residues. Germline CDR1 MNHNS, CDR2 SASEGT. The CDR3 is CASDRGGSYEQYF. The CDR3 nucleotides read TGTGCCAGTGACAGGGGGGGATCCTACGAGCAGTACTTC.

CDR3 sequence reads: CASSPNLQGVTTIYF. CDR3 bases: TGTGCCAGCTCACCGAACTTACAGGGAGTAACCACCATATATTTT. The chain combines TRBV18 with TRBJ1-3, with D perhaps TRBD1 (6 bases). V was trimmed by 3 bases and J by 9 bases, leaving 18 bases between them. This CDR3 region has 15 residues. Looked up from germline, CDR1 is KGHSH and CDR2 is LQKENI.

The chain recombines TRBV7-2 with TRBJ2-7; 11 bases are shared with TRBD1. Trimming took 6 bases from V and 2 from J; bases not matched to a gene: 15. This CDR3 is 18 amino acids long. CDR1 and CDR2 (germline): SGHTA, FQGNSA. In nucleotides, the CDR3 is TGTGCCAGCAGTAATCTTCCATCGGGACAGGGGGACCCCTACGAGCAGTACTTC. Its protein is CASSNLPSGQGDPYEQYF.

The V and J genes are TRBV4-3 and TRBJ2-7; no clear D. Trimming stripped 5 bases from V and 3 bases from J, with 11 bases between. The length of the CDR3 is 13 residues. The germline V gene encodes CDR1 LGHNA and CDR2 YSLEER. CDR3 loop: CASSGAPGYEQYF. For the CDR3, the DNA is TGCGCCAGCAGCGGTGCCCCCGGCTACGAGCAGTACTTC.

The V and J genes are TRBV9 and TRBJ2-7; TRBD2 aligns across 13 bases. V gave up 4 bases and J gave up 4 bases; unmatched junction bases: 8. The length of the CDR3 is 16 residues. Per the germline V gene, CDR1 is SGDLS and CDR2 is YYNGEE. CDR3 residues: CASSPATSGRSYEQYF. CDR3 bases: TGTGCCAGCAGCCCCGCGACTAGCGGGAGGTCATACGAGCAGTACTTC.

The chain recombines TRBV28 with TRBJ1-1, with 9 bases fitting TRBD1. CDR3 length: 14 amino acids. Germline CDR1 reads MDHEN; CDR2 reads SYDVKM. The J segment lost 10 bases and the V segment lost 4 bases, leaving 10 bases of the junction unmatched. The CDR3, as DNA: TGTGCCAGCAGTTCCCTATACCGACAGGGGGGAGCTTTCTTT. Translation gives CASSSLYRQGGAFF.

The chain recombines TRBV11-2 with TRBJ2-5; perhaps TRBD2 as D (6 bases). The CDR3 has 18 amino acids. Trimming stripped 1 base from V and 5 bases from J, with 23 bases between. Germline assignment: CDR1 SGHAT and CDR2 FQNNGV. The CDR3 here is CASSLVTLRRAAVETQYF. As DNA, the CDR3 is TGTGCCAGCAGCTTAGTAACCCTTAGGAGGGCCGCTGTGGAGACCCAGTACTTC.

The chain employs TRBV19 and TRBJ2-2; D call uncertain. This CDR3 has 13 residues. V lost 1 base, J lost 7 bases, and 7 bases lay in between. Germline V CDR1 and CDR2: LNHDA, SQIVND (reference sequence). CDR3 in amino acids: CASSIGSGGELFF. The CDR3, as DNA: TGTGCCAGTAGTATAGGTTCCGGCGGGGAGCTGTTTTTT. The full variable domain, rest sourced from reference TRBV19 and TRBJ2-2, is DGGITQSPKYLFRKEGQNVTLSCEQNLNHDAMYWYRQDPGQGLRLIYYSQIVNDFQKGDIAEGYSVSREKKESFPLTVTSAQKNPTAFYLCASSIGSGGELFFGEGSRLTVL.

This clone was detected only a few times. The chain couples TRBV30 to TRBJ2-2, with D maybe TRBD2 (6 bases). V lost 3 bases, J lost 8 bases, and 7 bases lay in between. Per the germline V gene, CDR1 is GTSNPN and CDR2 is SVGIG (reference sequence). The CDR3 covers 11 residues. The CDR3, as DNA: TGTGCCTGGAGCCGGGAGGGGGAGCTGTTTTTT. This encodes CAWSREGELFF.

The rearrangement joins TRBV27 to TRBJ2-4; 7 bases map to TRBD1. V trimming: 4 bases; J trimming: 0 bases; junction bases outside the gene matches: 6. CDR1 is MNHEY and CDR2 is SMNVEV in the germline V gene (reference sequence). This CDR3 spans 16 amino acids. The CDR3 loop reads CASSSPDRIAKNIQYF. CDR3 coding DNA: TGTGCCAGCAGTTCCCCGGACAGGATAGCCAAAAACATTCAGTACTTC.

The chain couples TRBV28 to TRBJ2-5; TRBD1 aligns across 10 bases. From germline, CDR1 is MDHEN and CDR2 SYDVKM. This CDR3 is built from 14 residues. The junction had 4 bases not matched to a gene; V was cut back by 4 bases and J by 5 bases. The CDR3 nucleotides read TGTGCCAGCAGTTCGGGACAGGGGTTGGAGACCCAGTACTTC. The encoded protein is CASSSGQGLETQYF.

The chain carries TRBV28 and TRBJ2-7; 8 nucleotides line up with TRBD1. V trimming: 5 bases; J trimming: 2 bases; junction bases outside the gene matches: 8. The CDR3 runs to 15 residues. Germline-derived CDR1 and CDR2 are MDHEN and SYDVKM. CDR3: CASSLTDRAPYEQYF. The CDR3, as DNA: TGTGCCAGCAGTCTCACGGACAGGGCTCCCTACGAGCAGTACTTC.

This sequence joins TRBV29-1 and TRBJ2-7; the D gene is possibly TRBD1 (5 bases). Trimming removed 0 bases from V and 7 bases from J, with 16 bases in between. Germline loops: CDR1 SQVTM, CDR2 ANQGSEA. CDR3 length: 14 amino acids. The CDR3 DNA reads as TGCAGCGTTGAAGATCGGCAGGGTGTTAGGGAGCAGTACTTC. This encodes CSVEDRQGVREQYF.

The chain recombines TRBV29-1 with TRBJ1-2; D is unresolved. Trimming cost V 3 bases and J 3 bases, with 8 bases left between them. Germline CDR1 is SQVTM and CDR2 is ANQGSEA. The CDR3 loop spans 12 amino acids. CDR3 loop: CSVDWSDYGYTF. Here the CDR3 DNA reads TGCAGCGTTGACTGGTCTGACTATGGCTACACCTTC. Full variable domain (rest looked up from reference TRBV29-1 and TRBJ1-2): SAVISQKPSRDICQRGTSLTIQCQVDSQVTMMFWYRQQPGQSLTLIATANQGSEATYESGFVIDKFPISRPNLTFSTLTVSNMSPEDSSIYLCSVDWSDYGYTFGSGTRLTVV.

The gene calls are TRBV15 and TRBJ2-2; D might be TRBD1 (5 bases). V shed 2 bases and J shed 7 bases, with 23 bases lying between them. The CDR3 totals 18 residues. From germline, CDR1 is LNHNV and CDR2 YYDKDF (reference sequence). CDR3 coding DNA: TGTGCCACCAGCAGACTGTCGACCCCTCGAGACAGCTTCGGGGAGCTGTTTTTT. The encoded protein is CATSRLSTPRDSFGELFF.

The chain couples TRBV6-4 to TRBJ2-1, with 11 nucleotides matching TRBD2. Germline V gives CDR1 MRHNA, CDR2 SNTAGT. The V gene end was trimmed by 7 bases and the J gene end by 8 bases; junction bases not matched to a gene: 4. The CDR3 contains 13 residues. The CDR3 loop is CASISGRAHEQFF. The CDR3 bases are TGTGCCAGCATTAGCGGGAGGGCCCATGAGCAGTTCTTC.

The chain couples TRBV6-1 to TRBJ2-7; 9 positions match TRBD2. The CDR3 consists of 15 residues. CDR1 is MNHNS and CDR2 is SASEGT in the germline V gene. V trimming: 6 bases; J trimming: 1 base; junction bases outside the gene matches: 7. The CDR3 sequence is CASRLSGSGSYEQYF. The CDR3 DNA reads as TGTGCCAGCAGACTTAGCGGGAGTGGGTCCTACGAGCAGTACTTC.

This clone has a handful of counts. The chain carries TRBV28 and TRBJ2-7; 8 bases are a match to TRBD2. The CDR3 sequence is 15 residues long. With V trimmed by 4 bases and J by 5 bases, 10 bases remained unmatched. From germline, CDR1 is MDHEN and CDR2 SYDVKM. CDR3 sequence: CASSWASGRGDEQYF. The CDR3, as DNA: TGTGCCAGCAGTTGGGCCAGCGGGAGAGGCGACGAGCAGTACTTC.

The chain employs TRBV5-8 and TRBJ2-7; TRBD2 might be the D (6 bases). This CDR3 is 15 amino acids long. V was trimmed by 5 bases and J by 0 bases, leaving 15 bases between them. CDR1 is SGHTS and CDR2 is YDEGEE in the germline V gene. The CDR3 nucleotides read TGTGCCAGCAGAACTCTAGCGTTGAGCTCCTACGAGCAGTACTTC. Its translation is CASRTLALSSYEQYF.

This sequence joins TRBV27 and TRBJ2-3; 11 bases match TRBD1. Per germline, CDR1 MNHEY and CDR2 SMNVEV (reference sequence). Trimming at V came to 3 bases and at J to 2 bases, leaving 7 bases not matched to a gene. The CDR3 totals 17 residues. The CDR3 is CASSFPPGQGVTDTQYF. CDR3 nucleotide sequence: TGTGCCAGCAGTTTCCCCCCGGGACAGGGGGTCACAGATACGCAGTATTTT.

The chain recombines TRBV5-6 with TRBJ1-5; 7 positions match TRBD1. Germline values: CDR1 SGHDT, CDR2 YYEEEE. The trim removed 3 bases at V and 0 bases at J, leaving 6 bases unmatched. The CDR3 covers 16 residues. The CDR3 nucleotides read TGTGCCAGCAGCTCGGCGACAGGGCATAGCAATCAGCCCCAGCATTTT. This encodes CASSSATGHSNQPQHF.

The chain links TRBV28 to TRBJ1-2; a weak D match, TRBD1 (5 bases). The V end was cut by 6 bases, the J end by 1 base, with 15 bases between. Germline CDR1 reads MDHEN; CDR2 reads SYDVKM. The CDR3 loop spans 15 amino acids. CDR3 protein: CASSLEKTDNYGYTF. The CDR3 coding sequence is TGTGCCAGCAGCCTAGAGAAGACAGATAACTATGGCTACACCTTC.

This chain connects TRBV18 to TRBJ2-7; D might be TRBD1 or TRBD2, each matching 5 bases. CDR3 length equals 14 residues. The V and J ends lost 4 bases and 4 bases respectively, with 14 bases between them. In germline, CDR1 is KGHSH, CDR2 LQKENI. The CDR3 spells CASSRRRGAYEQYF. In DNA form, the CDR3 reads TGTGCCAGCTCACGGAGGAGAGGGGCTTACGAGCAGTACTTC.

This clone was counted once. A read error may account for a junction end that differs from germline. This specimen includes other DNA sequences encoding the same CDR3. The rearrangement links TRBV27 to TRBJ1-5, with unresolved D. The CDR3 has 13 residues. Germline lookup yields CDR1 MNHEY and CDR2 SMNVEV (reference sequence). This CDR3 reads CASSLSPYQPQHF. The CDR3 bases are TGCGCCAGCAGTTTATCCCCCTATCAGCCCCAGCATTTT.